The entry below describes one T cell receptor beta chain. This clone's antigen is unknown. Base qualities are missing; no much larger clone stands one base away. CDR1 and CDR2, per the germline V gene, are SGHTS and YDEGEE. The CDR3 holds 17 amino acids from the cysteine to the phenylalanine. The retained sequence is limited to the CDR3, 51 bases, with the frame set at the first base. V sheds 0 bases and J sheds 0 bases, leaving 15 bases between their ends. These data originate in a study of blood T cell repertoires in COVID-19 (dated by TCRdb to 2020 to 2021). Regarding the research as a whole: The collaborator samples originated in the United States, Italy and Spain and spanned the acute and convalescent phases of COVID-19. A freely available public database, intended as a resource for researchers studying the immune response to SARS-CoV-2, is where the repertoires were released. The sample metadata nearly always contained a de-identified subject ID, COVID-19 status, age in years and sex. The dataset comprised deeply sampled blood TCRbeta repertoires from subjects exposed to, actively infected with, or recovered from COVID-19. The samples were drawn from the first 160 participants of the ongoing ImmuneRACE study and from some 1,300 subjects provided by 6 global collaborators. HLA class I and class II types, where available, came from metadata supplied by the sample provider rather than from assay-based typing. The material from the prospective study consisted of cDNA or gDNA derived from T cells, B-cell-depleted T cells, or PBMCs. On the study overall, not on this receptor specifically: How much clinical and demographic metadata was included differed by source and by participant, and the metadata was provided uncurated.

The collaborating institutions used their own protocols to collect whole blood in K2EDTA tubes. For TCRbeta analysis, collaborator samples were shipped as frozen whole blood, as isolated PBMCs, or as DNA extracted from either sample type. TCRbeta CDR3 regions were amplified from genomic DNA by means of the immunoSEQ Assay, a bias-controlled multiplex PCR. In the original analysis: The number of nucleated cells in each sample was estimated from the amplification of reference gene primers within the assay. To quantify the absolute abundance of each unique TCRbeta CDR3 rearrangement, sequence reads were collapsed and filtered. For each sample, productive Simpson clonality was calculated as the square root of Simpson's diversity index across productive rearrangements. Entries here come from immuneACCESS through TCRdb and include only in-frame sequences with V and J called. Some clones fail to appear in such tables; in the studies checked, an unresolved V gene covers under half of the shortfall, and the cause of the remainder is unknown. Clone size and the V and J calls come from that table; the DNA yielded D and trimming. Recorded for this sample are about 120,000 clones; about four fifths of them occurred a single time. Of the sample, under 11% falls within the top ten clones.

The chain couples TRBV5-8 to TRBJ1-1; a confident D gene designation cannot be given. This sequence originates from a human donor in a cohort sampled during active COVID-19. Sequences were obtained from peripheral blood. The base sequence is TGTGCCAGCAGCTTGGTTCTCCAGGTTTACATGAACACTGAAGCTTTCTTT. Its product reads: CASSLVLQVYMNTEAFF.